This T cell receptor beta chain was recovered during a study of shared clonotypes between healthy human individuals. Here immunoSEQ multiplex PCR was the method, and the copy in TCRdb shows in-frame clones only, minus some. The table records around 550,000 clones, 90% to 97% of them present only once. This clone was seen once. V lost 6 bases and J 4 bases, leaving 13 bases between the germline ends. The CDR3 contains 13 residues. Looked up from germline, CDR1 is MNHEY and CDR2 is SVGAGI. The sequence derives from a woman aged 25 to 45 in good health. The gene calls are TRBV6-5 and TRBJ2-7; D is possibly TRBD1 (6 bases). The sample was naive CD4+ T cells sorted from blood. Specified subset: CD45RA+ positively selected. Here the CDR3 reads CASSNWDTYEQYF. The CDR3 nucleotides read TGTGCCAGCAGCAACTGGGACACTTACGAGCAGTACTTC.